The 30 T cell receptor beta chains below all came from one sample that was sequenced in a study of regulatory T cells in long-lasting Graves disease. The authors built TCR beta libraries using iRepertoire HTBI primers and Arm-PCR of CDR3 regions. Each CDR3 protein is one row after TCRdb ran MiXCR on the multiplex PCR reads. Here the sample spans more than 450,000 distinct CDR3 sequences, around 15% being singletons. Time point indicated: newly diagnosed GD, antithyroid drugs for less than 3 months. Researchers made the TCR library from RNA that was extracted from PBMCs. This sample also belongs to another study, concerning T cells in Graves' hyperthyroidism and ophthalmopathy.

This specimen was peripheral blood mononuclear cells (PBMCs), taken at new diagnosis, from a patient treated with antithyroid drugs. Receptors originate from a man in his forties or fifties with Graves disease.

The sample holds a few counts of this clonotype. Just one base apart from a much larger clone, this may be a read error. This rearrangement joins TRBV11-2 to TRBJ2-5; TRBD2 matches 14 bases. Looked up from germline, CDR1 is SGHAT and CDR2 is FQNNGV. The J segment lost 5 bases and the V segment lost 5 bases, leaving 7 bases of the junction unmatched. The CDR3 has 16 amino acids. DNA of the CDR3: TGTGCCAGCAGCCCTATGGGACTAGCGGGAGCTGAGACCCAGTACTTC. It encodes CASSPMGLAGAETQYF.

The table lists this clonotype with a few counts. The V call is TRBV19, the J call TRBJ2-2; 7 bases match TRBD2. Unmatched junction bases numbered 14, after V lost 7 bases and J lost 6 bases. Per the germline V gene, CDR1 is LNHDA and CDR2 is SQIVND (reference sequence). The CDR3 contains 16 residues. CDR3 region: CASTAKRGVRAGELFF. The CDR3 DNA is TGTGCCAGTACCGCTAAGCGGGGCGTCCGGGCCGGGGAGCTGTTTTTT.

Ten or more counts support this clonotype. The V gene is TRBV7-9, the J gene TRBJ2-5; TRBD1 is a possible D gene (6 bases). Trimming removed 4 bases at V and 5 bases at J, with 23 bases between. Germline V CDR1 and CDR2: SEHNR, FQNEAQ (reference sequence). This CDR3 contains 17 residues. This chain's CDR3 is CASSSIRDIFSRETQYF. In DNA form, the CDR3 reads TGTGCCAGCAGCTCAATCCGGGACATCTTCAGCAGGGAGACCCAGTACTTC.

This clonotype was counted many times. The rearrangement links TRBV5-1 to TRBJ2-5; D gene ambiguous. The CDR3 loop spans 15 amino acids. Germline assignment: CDR1 SGHRS and CDR2 YFSETQ. V was trimmed by 4 bases and J by 4 bases, leaving 17 bases between them. The CDR3 DNA follows: TGCGCCAGCAGCCAGAGAGTAGGGCGAGGAGAGACCCAGTACTTC. Amino acid sequence: CASSQRVGRGETQYF.

The chain joins TRBV20-1 to TRBJ2-5, with 8 bases fitting TRBD2. The CDR3 is 14 residues long. CDR1 is DFQATT and CDR2 is SNEGSKA in the germline V gene (reference sequence). J lost 4 bases, V lost 3 bases, and 7 bases had no gene match. CDR3 DNA sequence: TGCAGTGCTAGTTTTTTGGCGGGAGGAGAGACCCAGTACTTC. It codes for CSASFLAGGETQYF.

At least ten counts were recorded for this clonotype. The rearrangement joins TRBV18 to TRBJ2-7, with D tentatively TRBD1 (6 bases). V dropped 5 bases and J dropped 2 bases, with 16 bases sitting between them. The CDR3 loop spans 15 amino acids. Germline V gene lookup returns CDR1 KGHSH and CDR2 LQKENI. CDR3 in DNA: TGTGCCAGCTCATCCTCGAGGGACAAAACCTACGAGCAGTACTTC. Amino acids: CASSSSRDKTYEQYF. Combining the CDR3 with reference TRBV18 and TRBJ2-7 gives the whole variable domain NAGVMQNPRHLVRRRGQEARLRCSPMKGHSHVYWYRQLPEEGLKFMVYLQKENIIDESGMPKERFSAEFPKEGPSILRIQQVVRGDSAAYFCASSSSRDKTYEQYFGPGTRLTVT.

This clonotype was detected many times. This chain joins TRBV28 and TRBJ2-1; TRBD2 might be the D (5 bases). Trimming removed 1 base at V and 11 bases at J, with 9 bases between. Per the germline V gene, CDR1 is MDHEN and CDR2 is SYDVKM. The CDR3 extends over 12 amino acids. CDR3 nucleotides: TGTGCCAGCAGTTTATCGGGGTTGAAGCAGTTCTTC. Translated, it gives CASSLSGLKQFF.

The chain uses TRBV9 and TRBJ2-7, with 14 bases identical to TRBD2. The CDR3 length is 16 residues. The V gene end was trimmed by 0 bases and the J gene end by 9 bases; junction bases not matched to a gene: 8. Germline V gene sequence: CDR1 SGDLS, CDR2 YYNGEE. The CDR3 region is CASSVAGTSGRHVQYF. For the CDR3, the DNA is TGTGCCAGCAGCGTAGCCGGGACTAGCGGGAGACACGTGCAGTACTTC. Supplemented by reference TRBV9 and TRBJ2-7, the full variable domain reads DSGVTQTPKHLITATGQRVTLRCSPRSGDLSVYWYQQSLDQGLQFLIQYYNGEERAKGNILERFSAQQFPDLHSELNLSSLELGDSALYFCASSVAGTSGRHVQYFGPGTRLTVT.

This clonotype was detected a few times. The chain has TRBV11-2 and TRBJ1-2, with D maybe TRBD1 (5 bases). This CDR3 is 13 amino acids long. Deletions cut 6 bases from V and 4 bases from J, with 12 bases between. Per germline, CDR1 SGHAT and CDR2 FQNNGV. CDR3 DNA: TGTGCCAGCAGTCCTCGACAGTTCTATGGCTACACCTTC. Protein sequence: CASSPRQFYGYTF.

The CDR3, as DNA: TGTGCCAGCAGCCCCCTCAGGACTAGCGGAAAGGTTGCGACCCAGTACTTC. It specifies CASSPLRTSGKVATQYF. V usage is TRBV5-5 and J usage is TRBJ2-5, with 10 nucleotides matching TRBD2. CDR3 length: 17 residues. Losses at the gene ends were 4 bases for V and 7 bases for J; bases not matched to a gene: 16. Germline CDR1 and CDR2: SGHKS and YYEKEE (reference sequence).

In regard to this clonotype: With a much larger clone just one base away, this may be a read error. The chain is built from TRBV27 and TRBJ2-1; 7 bases are shared with TRBD1. In germline, CDR1 is MNHEY, CDR2 SMNVEV (reference sequence). The V gene end was trimmed by 5 bases and the J gene end by 4 bases; junction bases not matched to a gene: 11. CDR3 size: 16 residues. CDR3 in amino acids: CASSPPTGPRYNEQFF. The DNA for the CDR3 is TGTGCCAGCAGTCCACCGACAGGGCCAAGATACAATGAGCAGTTCTTC.

This clonotype was recorded at least ten times. J is TRBJ2-7 and V is TRBV30; 13 bases are shared with TRBD2. Trimming at V came to 0 bases and at J to 2 bases, leaving 7 bases not matched to a gene. This CDR3 is built from 17 residues. The germline V gene encodes CDR1 GTSNPN and CDR2 SVGIG (reference sequence). The CDR3 reads CAWSVRTSGRATYEQYF. The CDR3 bases are TGTGCCTGGAGTGTACGAACTAGCGGGAGGGCGACCTACGAGCAGTACTTC.

There are a few counts of this clonotype. The V gene is TRBV30, the J gene TRBJ2-3; 9 bases are shared with TRBD1. CDR3 length: 15 residues. The germline V gene has CDR1 GTSNPN and CDR2 SVGIG (reference sequence). Germline trimming cut 5 bases from V and 1 base from J; bases unmatched to any gene: 7. CDR3 region: CAWWRRTGGTDTQYF. DNA of the CDR3: TGTGCCTGGTGGAGGAGGACAGGGGGCACAGATACGCAGTATTTT.

This clonotype has only a few counts. The chain uses TRBV7-9 and TRBJ2-7, with 11 nucleotides matching TRBD2. The CDR3 sequence is 15 residues long. V lost 5 bases, J lost 7 bases, and 10 bases stayed unmatched. Germline values: CDR1 SEHNR, CDR2 FQNEAQ (reference sequence). DNA for the CDR3: TGTGCCAGCAGCCCAGGGATAGCGGGAGGGTTTGAGCAGTACTTC. The encoded protein is CASSPGIAGGFEQYF.

This clonotype was seen repeatedly, ten times or more. This sequence joins TRBV12-3 or TRBV12-4 and TRBJ2-7; TRBD2 agrees at 9 bases. The length of the CDR3 is 14 residues. V was clipped by 5 bases and J by 6 bases; unmatched bases: 8. CDR3 nucleotides: TGTGCCAGCAGTCAAGGGACTAGCCTCCCCGAGCAGTACTTC. This encodes CASSQGTSLPEQYF.

V usage is TRBV5-1 and J usage is TRBJ2-1; perhaps TRBD2 as D (6 bases). V was cut by 5 bases and J by 0 bases, with 12 bases left in between. This CDR3 region has 15 residues. Germline CDR1 reads SGHRS; CDR2 reads YFSETQ. DNA of the CDR3: TGCGCCAGCAGACCTCTAGCGACCTCCTACAATGAGCAGTTCTTC. Protein product: CASRPLATSYNEQFF. The entire variable domain, with the rest obtained from reference TRBV5-1 and TRBJ2-1, is as follows: KAGVTQTPRYLIKTRGQQVTLSCSPISGHRSVSWYQQTPGQGLQFLFEYFSETQRNKGNFPGRFSGRQFSNSRSEMNVSTLELGDSALYLCASRPLATSYNEQFFGPGTRLTVL.

The gene calls are TRBV30 and TRBJ2-1; 9 bases line up with TRBD2. This CDR3 contains 14 residues. Losses at the gene ends were 2 bases for V and 8 bases for J; bases not matched to a gene: 7. CDR1 and CDR2 (germline): GTSNPN, SVGIG (reference sequence). The CDR3 DNA is TGTGCCTGGAGTAAGGTAATAGCGGGAGATGAGCAGTTCTTC. This sequence encodes CAWSKVIAGDEQFF.

Ten or more counts support this clonotype. The J gene is TRBJ1-5, the V gene TRBV7-2; 9 bases align to TRBD1. The CDR3 is 16 amino acids. V dropped 4 bases and J dropped 4; count of bases not matched to a gene: 8. Germline CDR1 SGHTA, CDR2 FQGNSA. Here the CDR3 reads CASSSTGTGWNQPQHF. CDR3 in DNA: TGTGCCAGCAGCTCTACCGGGACAGGGTGGAATCAGCCCCAGCATTTT.

This clonotype showed up just a few times. J is TRBJ2-1 and V is TRBV20-1, with D tentatively TRBD1 (6 bases). The CDR3 loop spans 13 amino acids. V was shortened by 4 bases and J by 7 bases, with 14 bases between the two germline ends. In germline, CDR1 is DFQATT, CDR2 SNEGSKA (reference sequence). This chain's CDR3 is CSAIQTGYNEQFF. The CDR3 DNA reads TGCAGTGCTATACAGACAGGTTATAATGAGCAGTTCTTC.

This clonotype was counted a few times. The genes are TRBV6-1 and TRBJ2-6; TRBD1 might be the D (6 bases). The CDR3 loop spans 15 amino acids. The V end was cut by 6 bases, the J end by 3 bases, with 12 bases between. The V gene's germline CDR1 is MNHNS and CDR2 SASEGT. The CDR3 bases are TGTGCCAGCAGACCAACAGGGATTGGGGCCAACGTCCTGACTTTC. Its protein is CASRPTGIGANVLTF.

Ten or more counts support this clonotype. V is TRBV28 and J is TRBJ2-7; the D gene is possibly TRBD1 (5 bases). Deletions cut 8 bases from V and 0 bases from J, with 14 bases between. CDR3 length equals 14 residues. Looked up from germline, CDR1 is MDHEN and CDR2 is SYDVKM. CDR3 DNA sequence: TGTGCCAGCTTTGGACACGGAAACTCCTACGAGCAGTACTTC. It yields the protein CASFGHGNSYEQYF.

This clonotype was picked up a small number of times. V gene TRBV12-3 or TRBV12-4 combines with J gene TRBJ2-7; perhaps TRBD1 as D (6 bases). This CDR3 contains 16 residues. The V end was cut by 6 bases, the J end by 7 bases, with 25 bases between. The CDR3 reads CASSYQVGQRSVEQYF. The CDR3 nucleotides read TGTGCCAGCAGCTATCAGGTGGGACAACGGTCTGTTGAGCAGTACTTC.

This clonotype was found many times. The J gene is TRBJ2-1, the V gene TRBV24-1; D gene ambiguous. V lost 2 bases, J lost 0 bases, and 13 bases lay in between. CDR1 and CDR2 from the germline V gene are KGHDR and SFDVKD. The CDR3 has 17 amino acids. The CDR3 bases are TGTGCCACCAGTGATTCGGTTCCGGAGAGCTCCTACAATGAGCAGTTCTTC. Protein: CATSDSVPESSYNEQFF.

This clonotype was observed once. The rearrangement joins TRBV9 to TRBJ2-2; 9 nucleotides line up with TRBD1. Germline V CDR1 and CDR2: SGDLS, YYNGEE. The CDR3 contains 15 residues. Trimming cost V 3 bases and J 7 bases; bases outside gene matches: 7. CDR3 sequence reads: CASSGTGVYIGELFF. Here the CDR3 DNA reads TGTGCCAGCAGCGGGACAGGGGTGTACATCGGGGAGCTGTTTTTT.

This clonotype was detected only a few times. V usage is TRBV20-1 and J usage is TRBJ2-7, with 14 bases matching TRBD2. The V and J ends lost 5 bases and 5 bases, in that order; junction bases with no gene match: 2. This CDR3 is 13 amino acids long. Germline-derived CDR1 and CDR2 are DFQATT and SNEGSKA (reference sequence). The CDR3 sequence: CSAGLAGGHEQYF. The CDR3 bases are TGCAGTGCTGGACTAGCGGGAGGCCACGAGCAGTACTTC.

This clonotype was detected ten times or more. J is TRBJ2-1 and V is TRBV5-4; D is unresolved. CDR1 and CDR2 from the germline V gene are SGHNT and YYREEE (reference sequence). V was shortened by 5 bases and J by 5 bases, with 11 bases between the two germline ends. CDR3 length: 13 residues. This CDR3 is CASSLGQDNEQFF. The CDR3 DNA sequence: TGTGCCAGCAGTCTCGGGCAGGACAATGAGCAGTTCTTC.

This clonotype was counted only a few times. For the CDR3, the DNA is TGTGCCAGCAGGCGACTCGGAAATGAAAAACTGTTTTTT. It encodes CASRRLGNEKLFF. The chain carries TRBV28 and TRBJ1-4; D remains ambiguous. CDR3 size: 13 residues. Per germline, CDR1 MDHEN and CDR2 SYDVKM. V lost 6 bases and J lost 5, with 10 bases in between. Filled out from reference TRBV28 and TRBJ1-4, the complete variable domain reads DVKVTQSSRYLVKRTGEKVFLECVQDMDHENMFWYRQDPGLGLRLIYFSYDVKMKEKGDIPEGYSVSREKKERFSLILESASTNQTSMYLCASRRLGNEKLFFGSGTQLSVL.

The CDR3 DNA sequence: TGTGCCAGCAGCCGAACTAGCGTAGACAATGAGCAGTTCTTC. This gives the protein CASSRTSVDNEQFF. The V gene is TRBV28, the J gene TRBJ2-1; TRBD2 aligns across 7 bases. V lost 6 bases, J lost 5 bases, and 7 bases stayed unmatched. Germline V gives CDR1 MDHEN, CDR2 SYDVKM. CDR3 size: 14 residues.

This chain joins TRBV29-1 and TRBJ2-7; tentatively, D is TRBD2 (5 bases). The CDR3 loop spans 12 amino acids. With 4 bases removed from V and 2 bases from J, the gap between germline ends came to 9 bases. Germline assignment: CDR1 SQVTM and CDR2 ANQGSEA. The CDR3 sequence is CSVGTGTYEQYF. In DNA, the CDR3 is TGCAGCGTTGGAACCGGGACCTACGAGCAGTACTTC.

This clonotype was picked up many times. The chain combines TRBV28 with TRBJ1-3, with D maybe TRBD1 (5 bases). The CDR3 is 17 amino acids. The germline V gene encodes CDR1 MDHEN and CDR2 SYDVKM. V was shortened by 2 bases and J by 0 bases, with 14 bases between the two germline ends. The chain's CDR3 is CASSLPTQGLSGNTIYF. CDR3 DNA sequence: TGTGCCAGCAGTTTACCTACCCAGGGACTCTCTGGAAACACCATATATTTT.